The 25 T cell receptor beta chains below were found in one sample sequenced in a study of T-cell memory formation after mild COVID-19. Each CDR3 protein is one row after TCRdb ran MiXCR on the 5' RACE reads. There are 200,000 to 300,000 distinct CDR3 sequences in the sample; around 17% occur only once, and around 21% lies in the top ten. The sample consisted of PBMCs or a T cell subset sorted from them (not recorded which). The origin of the receptors is a man aged 18 to 30 who had mild COVID-19 (a few samples of this study predate the infection). Cell type and time point are not known.

A few counts support this clonotype. The rearrangement joins TRBV29-1 to TRBJ2-2, with 12 positions matching TRBD1. The V and J ends lost 1 base and 8 bases, in that order; junction bases with no gene match: 8. Germline V gene data show CDR1 as SQVTM and CDR2 as ANQGSEA. This CDR3 is built from 16 residues. CDR3 in DNA: TGCAGCGTTGAAGGCCTTAGGGACAGGGGGCGAGGGGAGCTGTTTTTT. Protein sequence: CSVEGLRDRGRGELFF.

This clonotype was counted between two and nine times. V gene TRBV11-2 combines with J gene TRBJ2-1; 7 bases fit TRBD1. Per the germline V gene, CDR1 is SGHAT and CDR2 is FQNNGV. J was trimmed by 0 bases and V by 4 bases; bases with no gene match: 9. The CDR3 covers 17 residues. CDR3 sequence: CASSSRGGLSSYNEQFF. In nucleotides, the CDR3 is TGTGCCAGCAGCTCCCGAGGGGGCCTAAGCTCCTACAATGAGCAGTTCTTC.

The V and J genes are TRBV29-1 and TRBJ2-1; TRBD2 aligns across 9 bases. J gave up 5 bases and V 4 bases, and 3 bases lay outside the gene matches. Germline loops: CDR1 SQVTM, CDR2 ANQGSEA. CDR3 length: 13 residues. The CDR3 DNA follows: TGCAGCGTTGTGTCTAGCGGGAACAATGAGCAGTTCTTC. Protein sequence: CSVVSSGNNEQFF.

The sample holds a few counts of this clonotype. This chain links TRBV6-5 with TRBJ2-3; D remains ambiguous. V was pared by 4 bases and J by 6 bases, with 11 bases between. The CDR3 totals 13 residues. In germline, CDR1 is MNHEY, CDR2 SVGAGI. Here the CDR3 DNA reads TGTGCCAGCAGTTTACCTTCATTGGATACGCAGTATTTT. Its protein is CASSLPSLDTQYF.

The chain is built from TRBV30 and TRBJ1-2, with D possibly TRBD1 on 5 matching bases. The CDR3 spans 13 residues. Deletions cut 5 bases from V and 4 bases from J, with 14 bases between. Germline-derived CDR1 and CDR2 are GTSNPN and SVGIG (reference sequence). DNA for the CDR3: TGTGCCTGGGGGCCCGCTGGGGGCTATGGCTACACCTTC. This translates into CAWGPAGGYGYTF.

Only a few counts were recorded for this clonotype. The CDR3, as DNA: TGTGCCAGCAGTGAGGCTAGCGGGGTTAAAGAGACCCAGTACTTC. Translating gives CASSEASGVKETQYF. The chain links TRBV2 to TRBJ2-5, with TRBD2 matching over 9 bases. The CDR3 runs to 15 residues. V trimming: 3 bases; J trimming: 3 bases; junction bases outside the gene matches: 5. Germline V gene lookup returns CDR1 SNHLY and CDR2 FYNNEI.

The chain couples TRBV2 to TRBJ1-1; D is uncertain. With 6 bases removed from V and 6 bases from J, the gap between germline ends came to 20 bases. The CDR3 has 15 residues. Germline lookup yields CDR1 SNHLY and CDR2 FYNNEI. DNA of the CDR3: TGTGCCAGCAGCTCCTACCTCGACTCGAGCGCTGAAGCTTTCTTT. It translates to CASSSYLDSSAEAFF.

There are a few counts of this clonotype. J is TRBJ2-6 and V is TRBV5-5; D not certain. The CDR3 totals 12 residues. V lost 4 bases to trimming and J lost 13 bases, with 12 bases between them. Germline V lookup: CDR1 SGHKS, CDR2 YYEKEE (reference sequence). CDR3 protein: CASSPQDGVLTF. The DNA for the CDR3 is TGTGCCAGCAGCCCTCAAGACGGGGTCCTGACTTTC.

This clonotype has more than one count but fewer than ten. The chain couples TRBV7-9 to TRBJ1-2; TRBD1 agrees at 8 bases. The CDR3 has 14 amino acids. The germline gives CDR1 SEHNR, CDR2 FQNEAQ (reference sequence). V lost 5 bases and J lost 6; bases outside the gene matches: 8. The CDR3 protein is CASSTATGVDGYTF. CDR3 nucleotides: TGTGCCAGCAGCACCGCGACAGGGGTCGATGGCTACACCTTC.

This clonotype was recorded many times. The V call is TRBV5-1, the J call TRBJ2-5; D may be TRBD1 or TRBD2 (5 bases each). CDR3 length: 13 residues. Germline CDR1 and CDR2: SGHRS and YFSETQ. V lost 1 base and J lost 3, with 7 bases in between. CDR3 protein: CASSLRGEETQYF. CDR3 bases: TGCGCCAGCAGCTTGAGAGGGGAAGAGACCCAGTACTTC.

This chain connects TRBV11-2 to TRBJ2-5, with 9 bases identical to TRBD1. The CDR3 consists of 15 residues. Germline V gene sequence: CDR1 SGHAT, CDR2 FQNNGV. V shed 5 bases, J shed 3 bases, and the junction held 7 bases outside the gene matches. In DNA, the CDR3 is TGTGCCAGCAGCCTCACCCGGACAGGGGAAGAGACCCAGTACTTC. Protein: CASSLTRTGEETQYF.

In DNA, the CDR3 is TGTGCCAGCAGCGCAGACAGAATGAACACTGAAGCTTTCTTT. It yields the protein CASSADRMNTEAFF. The chain recombines TRBV7-6 with TRBJ1-1; D possibly corresponds to TRBD1 (5 bases). Germline V gene lookup returns CDR1 SGHVS and CDR2 FNYEAQ. This CDR3 region has 14 residues. Trimming left V 5 bases short and J 0 bases short, with 10 bases between.

V gene TRBV25-1 combines with J gene TRBJ2-1; perhaps TRBD2 as D (6 bases). V dropped 10 bases and J dropped 8 bases, with 18 bases sitting between them. The germline gives CDR1 MGHDK, CDR2 SYGVNS. The CDR3 spans 13 residues. The CDR3 region has the DNA TGTGCCACCACGGGCGGGGTGCCTGATGAGCAGTTCTTC. Amino acid sequence: CATTGGVPDEQFF.

The table lists this clonotype with a few counts. The J gene is TRBJ2-1, the V gene TRBV11-2; D is unresolved. This CDR3 is built from 10 residues. Germline values: CDR1 SGHAT, CDR2 FQNNGV. Trimming took off 4 bases at V and 15 bases at J, with 10 bases between the two ends. CDR3 nucleotides: TGTGCCAGCAGCTCAGAAAATCCGTTCTTC. Encoded protein: CASSSENPFF.

V and J are TRBV7-2 and TRBJ2-3; D gene uncertain. Trimming shortened V by 6 bases and J by 1 base, and 11 bases separated the two germline ends. Germline CDR1 is SGHTA and CDR2 is FQGNSA. The CDR3 has 14 residues. CDR3 in amino acids: CASRPSLGTDTQYF. The CDR3 coding sequence is TGTGCCAGCAGACCCTCACTGGGCACAGATACGCAGTATTTT.

The chain employs TRBV7-8 and TRBJ1-2; 10 bases are a match to TRBD1. The ends lost 5 bases at V and 2 bases at J; junction bases unmatched: 8. CDR3 size: 16 residues. In germline, CDR1 is SGHVS, CDR2 FQNEAQ. The CDR3 here is CASSLTGTGVNYGYTF. CDR3 nucleotide sequence: TGTGCCAGCAGCCTTACCGGGACAGGGGTCAACTATGGCTACACCTTC.

In this sample, this clonotype turned up a few times. The J gene is TRBJ2-7, the V gene TRBV20-1; 10 bases are shared with TRBD2. The ends lost 6 bases at V and 3 bases at J; junction bases unmatched: 5. Germline loops: CDR1 DFQATT, CDR2 SNEGSKA (reference sequence). The CDR3 contains 13 residues. In DNA, the CDR3 is TGCAGTGCGCCACTAGCGGGACACTACGAGCAGTACTTC. It is translated as CSAPLAGHYEQYF.

This clonotype has ten or more counts. The V gene is TRBV20-1, the J gene TRBJ1-5; D might be TRBD1 (6 bases). Germline CDR1 reads DFQATT; CDR2 reads SNEGSKA (reference sequence). V was cut by 1 base and J by 4 bases, with 11 bases left in between. There are 14 residues in the CDR3. CDR3 region: CSARALQGNQPQHF. CDR3 DNA: TGCAGTGCTAGAGCCCTCCAGGGGAATCAGCCCCAGCATTTT.

This clonotype was observed a handful of times. V usage is TRBV7-9 and J usage is TRBJ2-1; D uncertain. There are 14 residues in the CDR3. CDR1 is SEHNR, CDR2 FQNEAQ, per germline (reference sequence). Trimming left V 10 bases short and J 7 bases short, with 20 bases between. CDR3 coding DNA: TGTGCCACCTTCAGGCGGAAAGGTGGTAATGAGCAGTTCTTC. As protein: CATFRRKGGNEQFF.

The chain joins TRBV24-1 to TRBJ2-5; 8 bases are shared with TRBD2. The CDR3 totals 15 residues. Losses at the gene ends were 3 bases for V and 4 bases for J; bases not matched to a gene: 6. Germline CDR1 is KGHDR and CDR2 is SFDVKD. CDR3 residues: CATSDPRTSSETQYF. The CDR3 nucleotides are TGTGCCACCAGTGATCCTCGGACTAGCTCAGAGACCCAGTACTTC.

In this sample, this clonotype turned up a few times. The gene calls are TRBV5-5 and TRBJ1-5; no clear D gene. V dropped 0 bases and J dropped 3 bases, with 13 bases sitting between them. There are 16 residues in the CDR3. Germline assignment: CDR1 SGHKS and CDR2 YYEKEE (reference sequence). The CDR3 bases are TGTGCCAGCAGCTTGGCGCTCCCAACTTACAATCAGCCCCAGCATTTT. This gives the protein CASSLALPTYNQPQHF.

The V gene is TRBV27, the J gene TRBJ2-1; TRBD1 is a possible D gene (6 bases). Trimming shortened V by 8 bases and J by 4 bases, and 12 bases separated the two germline ends. Germline values: CDR1 MNHEY, CDR2 SMNVEV (reference sequence). The CDR3 is 13 amino acids. The CDR3, as DNA: TGTGCCAGCTGGTTACAGGGTTACAATGAGCAGTTCTTC. This gives the protein CASWLQGYNEQFF.

The chain uses TRBV3-1 and TRBJ1-1, with D possibly TRBD1 on 6 matching bases. Looked up from germline, CDR1 is LGHDT and CDR2 is YNNKEL (reference sequence). The CDR3 totals 12 residues. V lost 2 bases to trimming and J lost 8 bases, with 9 bases between them. The CDR3 spells CASSQLGTEAFF. The CDR3 region has the DNA TGTGCCAGCAGCCAATTAGGGACAGAAGCTTTCTTT.

A few counts support this clonotype. The genes are TRBV7-3 and TRBJ2-7; 9 bases match TRBD1. The CDR3 is 14 residues long. Germline-derived CDR1 and CDR2 are SGHTA and FQGTGA. V trimming: 4 bases; J trimming: 4 bases; junction bases outside the gene matches: 5. CDR3 residues: CASSSRGTGYEQYF. CDR3 sequence (DNA): TGTGCCAGCAGCTCGAGGGGGACAGGGTACGAGCAGTACTTC.

This clonotype was picked up a small number of times. The rearrangement uses TRBV4-1 and TRBJ2-7; no reliable D call. V dropped 0 bases and J dropped 0 bases, with 6 bases sitting between them. CDR1 MGHRA and CDR2 YSYEKL come from the germline V gene. The CDR3 is 14 residues long. CDR3 residues: CASSQEPGSYEQYV. As DNA, the CDR3 is TGCGCCAGCAGCCAAGAACCGGGCTCCTACGAGCAGTACGTC.